This record covers a single T cell receptor beta chain. Authors' data handling: The authors estimated nucleated cell counts from reference gene primer amplification. Profiling relied on immunoSEQ multiplex PCR, and the TCRdb table lists in-frame clones only, not all of them. V, J and clone size are those of that table, while D and trimming were read from the DNA. The data hold roughly 180,000 clones, with about 80% observed a single time. The data stem from a study of blood T cell repertoires in COVID-19. Study-level information: COVID-19 samples from acute and convalescent phases originated in the United States, Italy and Spain. PBMCs, B-cell-depleted T cells, or T cells were the source of the cDNA or gDNA that made up the material.

V dropped 5 bases and J dropped 4 bases, with 17 bases sitting between them. This CDR3 is 15 amino acids long. Germline V gives CDR1 SGHTA, CDR2 FQGNSA. The clonotype originates from a woman between 45 and 65 years old with active or convalescent COVID-19. The J gene is TRBJ2-5, the V gene TRBV7-2; perhaps TRBD2 as D (7 bases). Sequencing was carried out using peripheral blood. The CDR3: CASSRGGQTIETQYF. The CDR3 nucleotides read TGTGCCAGCAGCCGCGGGGGCCAAACCATAGAGACCCAGTACTTC.